This TCR beta chain was recovered during a study of technical replicates of blood from several donors. Method: immunoSEQ multiplex PCR; TCRdb's copy keeps in-frame clones and lacks some. The table lists tens of thousands of clones, roughly 94% of them singletons. Germline loops: CDR1 SGHTA, CDR2 FQGTGA. V lost 6 bases and J lost 3; bases outside the gene matches: 6. This CDR3 has 14 residues. J is TRBJ1-2 and V is TRBV7-3; 8 nucleotides align to TRBD1. This clonotype was obtained from a human donor in good health. The specimen was T cells isolated from PBMCs. CDR3 coding DNA: TGTGCCAGCAGACTACCGGGACAGGACTATGGCTACACCTTC. The encoded protein is CASRLPGQDYGYTF.